Listed here are 18 T cell receptor beta chains from one sample, sequenced in a study of OX40 agonist ivuxolimab in advanced cancers. Some clones are missing from TCRdb's copy, which holds only in-frame ones; the method was immunoSEQ multiplex PCR. The sample lists 25,000 or so clones; 88% were seen once. The specimen was CD4+ or CD8+ T cells sorted from blood, collected in a trial of the OX40 agonist ivuxolimab. Receptor source: an adult with an advanced solid tumor such as melanoma, head and neck, liver or kidney cancer.

The chain joins TRBV18 to TRBJ1-2; 7 nucleotides agree with TRBD1. The CDR3 is 15 residues long. V shed 5 bases and J 1 base; nucleotides not matched to a gene: 7. Germline CDR1 and CDR2: KGHSH and LQKENI. The CDR3 coding sequence is TGTGCCAGCTCATCCACGGGACAGATTAACTATGGCTACACCTTC. This sequence encodes CASSSTGQINYGYTF. The full variable domain, completed using reference TRBV18 and TRBJ1-2, is NAGVMQNPRHLVRRRGQEARLRCSPMKGHSHVYWYRQLPEEGLKFMVYLQKENIIDESGMPKERFSAEFPKEGPSILRIQQVVRGDSAAYFCASSSTGQINYGYTFGSGTRLTVV.

The genes are TRBV27 and TRBJ2-7; D is unresolved. The germline V and J ends were trimmed by 5 bases and 3 bases, with 11 bases remaining between them. Germline assignment: CDR1 MNHEY and CDR2 SMNVEV (reference sequence). This CDR3 has 13 residues. CDR3 bases: TGTGCCAGCAGTCTCAAAGTGGGCTACGAGCAGTACTTC. Its protein product is CASSLKVGYEQYF.

The DNA for the CDR3 is TGTGCCAGTAGTGCGGGGTTGGACGTCTATGGCTACACCTTC. This translates into CASSAGLDVYGYTF. V and J are TRBV19 and TRBJ1-2; no reliable D call. V was trimmed by 5 bases and J by 4 bases, leaving 14 bases between them. The V gene's germline CDR1 is LNHDA and CDR2 SQIVND (reference sequence). The CDR3 is 14 amino acids. The complete variable domain, with remaining parts taken from reference TRBV19 and TRBJ1-2, reads DGGITQSPKYLFRKEGQNVTLSCEQNLNHDAMYWYRQDPGQGLRLIYYSQIVNDFQKGDIAEGYSVSREKKESFPLTVTSAQKNPTAFYLCASSAGLDVYGYTFGSGTRLTVV.

This rearrangement joins TRBV7-3 to TRBJ2-2, with D hard to call. The CDR3 sequence is 15 residues long. Germline-derived CDR1 and CDR2 are SGHTA and FQGTGA. V was cut by 4 bases and J by 2 bases, with 11 bases left in between. The CDR3 protein is CASSSNQGNTGELFF. The CDR3 DNA is TGTGCCAGCAGCTCCAATCAAGGAAACACCGGGGAGCTGTTTTTT.

J is TRBJ2-3 and V is TRBV9, with 14 bases identical to TRBD2. The germline V gene encodes CDR1 SGDLS and CDR2 YYNGEE. After removal of 5 bases from V and 5 bases from J, the junction contained 13 bases not matched to a gene. This CDR3 comprises 18 residues. For the CDR3, the DNA is TGTGCCAGCAGTAAGAGACCGGGACTAGCGGGAGACATAGATACGCAGTATTTT. Translated: CASSKRPGLAGDIDTQYF.

This clone has just one count. This rearrangement joins TRBV9 to TRBJ2-1, with 7 bases aligning to TRBD2. The CDR3 sequence is 12 residues long. Looked up from germline, CDR1 is SGDLS and CDR2 is YYNGEE. The V segment lost 4 bases and the J segment 7 bases; nucleotides outside the gene matches: 2. CDR3 in DNA: TGTGCCAGCAGCTACGGGGGGAATGAGCAGTTCTTC. This encodes CASSYGGNEQFF. Based on the CDR3 plus reference TRBV9 and TRBJ2-1, the full variable domain is DSGVTQTPKHLITATGQRVTLRCSPRSGDLSVYWYQQSLDQGLQFLIQYYNGEERAKGNILERFSAQQFPDLHSELNLSSLELGDSALYFCASSYGGNEQFFGPGTRLTVL.

This clone has just one count. The V gene is TRBV19, the J gene TRBJ1-4, with TRBD1 as a possible D gene (6 bases). CDR3 length equals 15 residues. Germline V lookup: CDR1 LNHDA, CDR2 SQIVND (reference sequence). The V and J ends lost 9 bases and 5 bases respectively, with 19 bases between them. The chain's CDR3 is CASHLQGSFNEKLFF. The CDR3 DNA sequence: TGTGCCAGCCACCTACAGGGCTCCTTCAATGAAAAACTGTTTTTT.

This clone has just a few counts. The genes are TRBV5-1 and TRBJ2-7, with no clear D. The CDR3 loop spans 13 amino acids. Germline V CDR1 and CDR2: SGHRS, YFSETQ. The V gene lost 0 bases and the J gene lost 4 bases, with 8 bases spanning the gap. This chain's CDR3 is CASSLDGRYEQYF. The DNA of the CDR3 is TGCGCCAGCAGCTTGGATGGCAGGTACGAGCAGTACTTC.

The rearrangement uses TRBV19 and TRBJ2-4; 9 bases map to TRBD2. CDR3 length: 18 residues. V lost 3 bases and J lost 3; bases outside the gene matches: 12. Germline V lookup: CDR1 LNHDA, CDR2 SQIVND (reference sequence). The CDR3: CASSIAASGMGDKNIQYF. DNA for the CDR3: TGTGCCAGTAGTATTGCAGCTAGCGGGATGGGTGACAAAAACATTCAGTACTTC. Combining the CDR3 with reference TRBV19 and TRBJ2-4 gives the whole variable domain DGGITQSPKYLFRKEGQNVTLSCEQNLNHDAMYWYRQDPGQGLRLIYYSQIVNDFQKGDIAEGYSVSREKKESFPLTVTSAQKNPTAFYLCASSIAASGMGDKNIQYFGAGTRLSVL.

The chain couples TRBV29-1 to TRBJ2-6; 7 nucleotides line up with TRBD1. J lost 4 bases, V lost 6 bases, and 6 bases had no gene match. CDR1 and CDR2 (germline): SQVTM, ANQGSEA. This CDR3 region has 14 residues. The CDR3 spells CSVDTGAGANVLTF. DNA for the CDR3: TGCAGCGTAGATACAGGGGCCGGGGCCAACGTCCTGACTTTC.

In regard to this clone: The same CDR3 also results from other DNA sequences found in this sample. The chain couples TRBV7-8 to TRBJ2-3, with 8 bases fitting TRBD1. There are 15 residues in the CDR3. The V gene end was trimmed by 5 bases and the J gene end by 0 bases; junction bases not matched to a gene: 4. From germline, CDR1 is SGHVS and CDR2 FQNEAQ. CDR3 protein: CASSLGQGSTDTQYF. The DNA of the CDR3 is TGTGCCAGCAGCCTAGGACAGGGCAGCACAGATACGCAGTATTTT.

This rearrangement joins TRBV28 to TRBJ1-5; TRBD1 matches 9 bases. Losses at the gene ends were 3 bases for V and 6 bases for J; bases not matched to a gene: 6. Germline V CDR1 and CDR2: MDHEN, SYDVKM. This CDR3 contains 15 residues. CDR3 in amino acids: CASSFRTGASQPQHF. The CDR3 bases are TGTGCCAGCAGTTTTCGGACAGGGGCTTCTCAGCCCCAGCATTTT. The full variable domain, in which reference TRBV28 and TRBJ1-5 provide the parts outside the CDR3, is DVKVTQSSRYLVKRTGEKVFLECVQDMDHENMFWYRQDPGLGLRLIYFSYDVKMKEKGDIPEGYSVSREKKERFSLILESASTNQTSMYLCASSFRTGASQPQHFGDGTRLSIL.

The chain joins TRBV11-2 to TRBJ1-1; D ambiguous. V was cut by 0 bases and J by 0 bases, with 5 bases left in between. This CDR3 has 14 amino acids. Germline V gives CDR1 SGHAT, CDR2 FQNNGV. CDR3 sequence (DNA): TGTGCCAGCAGCTTAGATTGGCTGAACACTGAAGCTTTCTTT. Residues: CASSLDWLNTEAFF.

This sequence joins TRBV30 and TRBJ2-1; D perhaps matches TRBD2 (5 bases). Germline loops: CDR1 GTSNPN, CDR2 SVGIG (reference sequence). The ends were cut back, 7 bases at V and 4 bases at J, with 17 bases in the middle. CDR3 length equals 14 residues. As DNA, the CDR3 is TGTGCCTTGAGAAAGGCTAGCAGTTACAATGAGCAGTTCTTC. Translation gives CALRKASSYNEQFF.

This clone was seen a single time. The chain couples TRBV27 to TRBJ1-6; 8 bases are shared with TRBD1. The V and J ends lost 3 bases and 10 bases, in that order; junction bases with no gene match: 8. The CDR3 has 15 residues. Germline lookup yields CDR1 MNHEY and CDR2 SMNVEV (reference sequence). The CDR3 loop is CASSFLGQGGSPLHF. CDR3 bases: TGTGCCAGCAGTTTTCTAGGACAGGGCGGATCACCCCTCCACTTT.

The rearrangement uses TRBV7-8 and TRBJ2-3, with TRBD2 identical over 8 bases. The CDR3 spans 16 residues. V shed 4 bases and J 5 bases; nucleotides not matched to a gene: 11. In germline, CDR1 is SGHVS, CDR2 FQNEAQ. In nucleotides, the CDR3 is TGTGCCAGCAGCTCCCGGGGAGCGGGAGTTGTAGATACGCAGTATTTT. Translating it yields CASSSRGAGVVDTQYF.

The rearrangement joins TRBV18 to TRBJ2-7; D assignment may be TRBD1 or TRBD2 (5 bases each). The germline V gene encodes CDR1 KGHSH and CDR2 LQKENI. The length of the CDR3 is 12 residues. Between the trimmed V and J ends, which lost 6 bases and 4 bases, there was a span of 10 bases. CDR3 sequence: CASSPWGYEQYF. CDR3 in DNA: TGTGCCAGCTCCCCGTGGGGGTACGAGCAGTACTTC.

The V gene is TRBV6-1, the J gene TRBJ1-2, with 9 nucleotides matching TRBD1. The CDR3 is 14 amino acids. CDR1 is MNHNS, CDR2 SASEGT, per germline. Trimming cost V 4 bases and J 5 bases; bases outside gene matches: 5. The CDR3 is CASSGGTGLYGYTF. In DNA form, the CDR3 reads TGTGCCAGCAGTGGCGGGACAGGGCTTTATGGCTACACCTTC.